The sample holds one count of the clone carrying this TCR beta chain. The sample is drawn from a study of blood T cell repertoires in COVID-19. CDR1 and CDR2 (germline): LGHDT, YNNKEL (reference sequence). The ends lost 3 bases at V and 9 bases at J; junction bases unmatched: 6. The CDR3 runs 14 residues. Here immunoSEQ multiplex PCR was the method, and the copy in TCRdb shows in-frame clones only, minus some. Of about 140,000 clones listed, over 65% are singletons. The receptor was derived from a human donor in a cohort sampled during active COVID-19. The sequenced material came from peripheral blood. The rearrangement uses TRBV3-1 (or the pseudogene TRBV3-2) and TRBJ2-1; 9 nucleotides agree with TRBD2. The CDR3, as DNA: TGTGCCAGCAGCCAGCGGGGGGGGAAGGGTGAGCAGTTCTTC. Its protein product is CASSQRGGKGEQFF.